This TCR beta chain was captured by sequencing in a study of blood T cells in healthy people across ages. Germline CDR1 is KGHSH and CDR2 is LQKENI. There are 12 residues in the CDR3. Next came a second PCR, run for about 7 to 12 cycles, which used a sample-barcoded 5' primer along with a J-beta primer mix. TCRdb analysed the 5' RACE reads with MiXCR anew, one entry per CDR3 protein. The sample lists 1.5 million to 2 million distinct CDR3 sequences, roughly 30% occurring once. Study results and caveats: With unsorted PBMCs, a conclusive comparison of naive versus antigen-experienced cells was not possible.

Healthy Caucasian individuals from Russia aged about 6 to 95 were enrolled as donors. Remarks on this clonotype: The antigen is not known. The germline gene is not matched at one end of the junction; a read error may be the cause.

The sequenced sample consisted of blood. The source is a woman aged 25 to 39 in good health. The chain recombines TRBV18 with TRBJ2-1; D ambiguous. DNA for the CDR3: TGTGCCGGCTCACCTCAGTACAATGAGCAGTTCTTC. Translation gives CAGSPQYNEQFF.